What follows are 29 T cell receptor beta chains derived from one specimen sequenced in a study of blood T cell repertoires in COVID-19. The data were produced by immunoSEQ multiplex PCR, yet TCRdb's version contains in-frame clones alone and is incomplete. This repertoire shows around 180,000 clones, around 80% found once; its top ten account for roughly 12%. The sequenced sample consisted of PBMCs or T cells enriched from blood (not recorded which). The receptors come from a man aged 50-59 years who had recovered from COVID-19.

The rearrangement links TRBV19 to TRBJ1-2, with 11 positions matching TRBD1. Trimming cost V 6 bases and J 8 bases; bases outside gene matches: 11. The CDR3 has 15 amino acids. Looked up from germline, CDR1 is LNHDA and CDR2 is SQIVND (reference sequence). CDR3 in amino acids: CASRDSDRGRSGYTF. Here the CDR3 DNA reads TGTGCCAGTAGAGACTCGGACAGGGGGCGATCGGGCTACACCTTC.

V usage is TRBV5-1 and J usage is TRBJ1-1, with TRBD1 matching 9 bases. V lost 3 bases to trimming and J lost 1 base; unmatched junction nucleotides: 4. The CDR3 extends over 15 amino acids. The germline V gene encodes CDR1 SGHRS and CDR2 YFSETQ. The CDR3 coding sequence is TGCGCCAGCAGCTCACAGGGGGCGCGGAACACTGAAGCTTTCTTT. It translates to CASSSQGARNTEAFF.

This chain's CDR3 is CASSSVLYGYTF. In nucleotides, the CDR3 is TGTGCCAGCAGTTCAGTCCTCTATGGCTACACCTTC. The rearrangement joins TRBV12-3 or TRBV12-4 to TRBJ1-2; no reliable D call. CDR3 size: 12 residues. V lost 4 bases and J lost 4, with 7 bases in between.

This chain links TRBV5-1 with TRBJ2-1; 8 bases fit TRBD2. With 3 bases clipped from V and 15 bases from J, the junction kept 14 bases outside the gene matches. Germline lookup yields CDR1 SGHRS and CDR2 YFSETQ. The CDR3 runs 14 residues. The CDR3 protein is CASSSAQTGTRWFF. CDR3 bases: TGCGCCAGCAGCTCCGCCCAAACCGGGACTAGATGGTTCTTC.

The V and J genes are TRBV6-6 and TRBJ1-4; 10 bases fit TRBD1. V was clipped by 6 bases and J by 8 bases; unmatched bases: 9. The CDR3 has 15 residues. Germline assignment: CDR1 MNHNY and CDR2 SVGAGI (reference sequence). CDR3 DNA: TGTGCCAGCAGAACTTCCGGGACAGGGGACGAAAAACTGTTTTTT. Protein sequence: CASRTSGTGDEKLFF.

The chain couples TRBV7-9 to TRBJ2-7; D is uncertain. The V end was cut by 5 bases, the J end by 5 bases, with 13 bases between. Per the germline V gene, CDR1 is SEHNR and CDR2 is FQNEAQ (reference sequence). The CDR3 is made up of 13 amino acids. CDR3 sequence reads: CASSPRSPDEQYF. The CDR3 coding sequence is TGTGCCAGCAGCCCCCGGTCGCCTGACGAGCAGTACTTC.

The chain couples TRBV6-5 to TRBJ1-1; TRBD1 aligns across 9 bases. The CDR3 length is 15 residues. From germline, CDR1 is MNHEY and CDR2 SVGAGI. J gave up 4 bases and V 4 bases, and 7 bases lay outside the gene matches. The CDR3 loop reads CASSFWTGEGTEAFF. The CDR3 coding sequence is TGTGCCAGCAGTTTCTGGACAGGGGAAGGCACTGAAGCTTTCTTT.

The V and J genes are TRBV30 and TRBJ2-5; 7 nucleotides line up with TRBD2. The CDR3 runs to 15 residues. The V and J ends lost 3 bases and 5 bases, in that order; junction bases with no gene match: 12. Germline assignment: CDR1 GTSNPN and CDR2 SVGIG (reference sequence). The CDR3 sequence is CAWRRSGGVVETQYF. The CDR3 DNA reads TGTGCCTGGAGGAGGAGTGGGGGGGTGGTGGAGACCCAGTACTTC.

The V and J genes are TRBV5-4 and TRBJ1-3; possibly TRBD1 for D (5 bases). Between the trimmed V and J ends, which lost 1 base and 3 bases, there was a span of 8 bases. There are 14 residues in the CDR3. Germline CDR1 and CDR2: SGHNT and YYREEE (reference sequence). This chain's CDR3 is CASSLQGIGNTIYF. The DNA of the CDR3 is TGTGCCAGCAGCTTGCAGGGCATTGGAAACACCATATATTTT.

This chain uses TRBV30 with TRBJ1-2; TRBD1 is a possible D gene (6 bases). Trimming pared 4 bases from V and 3 bases from J, leaving 12 bases between. CDR3 size: 13 residues. Germline V gene data show CDR1 as GTSNPN and CDR2 as SVGIG (reference sequence). The CDR3 region is CAWTPDSDYGYTF. The DNA of the CDR3 is TGTGCCTGGACTCCGGACAGCGACTATGGCTACACCTTC.

This clone was found many times. V and J are TRBV3-1 (or the pseudogene TRBV3-2) and TRBJ1-1; D may be TRBD1 (6 bases). The CDR3 is made up of 13 amino acids. Germline V gene data show CDR1 as LGHDT and CDR2 as YNNKEL (reference sequence). The germline V and J ends were trimmed by 5 bases and 2 bases, with 9 bases remaining between them. This CDR3 reads CASSADSNTEAFF. Here the CDR3 DNA reads TGTGCCAGCAGCGCGGACAGTAACACTGAAGCTTTCTTT.

The chain joins TRBV5-1 to TRBJ1-1; the match to TRBD1 covers 8 bases. This CDR3 has 14 residues. J was trimmed by 8 bases and V by 0 bases; bases with no gene match: 6. Germline V gives CDR1 SGHRS, CDR2 YFSETQ. As DNA, the CDR3 is TGCGCCAGCAGCTTGGGCCAGGGGGCTGCAGAAGCTTTCTTT. Protein product: CASSLGQGAAEAFF.

The chain has TRBV9 and TRBJ2-1; no definite D call. The germline gives CDR1 SGDLS, CDR2 YYNGEE. V shed 4 bases and J shed 2 bases, with 13 bases lying between them. CDR3 size: 15 residues. CDR3 in amino acids: CASSPASRAYNEQFF. The CDR3 DNA is TGTGCCAGCAGCCCTGCATCTCGGGCCTACAATGAGCAGTTCTTC.

The chain uses TRBV19 and TRBJ1-5; D ambiguous. The germline V and J ends were trimmed by 4 bases and 2 bases, with 12 bases remaining between them. This CDR3 is built from 15 residues. CDR1 and CDR2 from the germline V gene are LNHDA and SQIVND (reference sequence). The DNA for the CDR3 is TGTGCCAGTAGTAGTCCCTTGACACGCAATCAGCCCCAGCATTTT. The encoded protein is CASSSPLTRNQPQHF.

V is TRBV18 and J is TRBJ1-2, with 9 positions matching TRBD1. Germline V CDR1 and CDR2: KGHSH, LQKENI. The CDR3 is 14 amino acids. The J segment lost 4 bases and the V segment lost 6 bases, leaving 6 bases of the junction unmatched. CDR3 nucleotides: TGTGCCAGCTCTCTGCAGACAGGGGGCTATGGCTACACCTTC. Translating gives CASSLQTGGYGYTF.

This clone has only one observation. The CDR3 DNA is TGCGCCAGCAGCTTGGTACAGGGTTCCGAAAAACTGTTTTTT. Translating gives CASSLVQGSEKLFF. This sequence joins TRBV5-1 and TRBJ1-4; D possibly corresponds to TRBD1 (6 bases). Germline V gives CDR1 SGHRS, CDR2 YFSETQ. CDR3 length equals 14 residues. The V gene lost 0 bases and the J gene lost 8 bases, with 11 bases spanning the gap.

The chain recombines TRBV9 with TRBJ2-6; D is uncertain. Germline-derived CDR1 and CDR2 are SGDLS and YYNGEE. The CDR3 is 17 residues long. Trimming took off 2 bases at V and 0 bases at J, with 12 bases between the two ends. Here the CDR3 reads CASSVAGSSSGANVLTF. The CDR3 region has the DNA TGTGCCAGCAGCGTCGCAGGTTCGAGCTCTGGGGCCAACGTCCTGACTTTC.

This clone was detected a few times. The chain combines TRBV10-3 with TRBJ2-7; D unresolved. The CDR3 runs 13 residues. V dropped 5 bases and J dropped 0 bases, with 8 bases sitting between them. Germline V lookup: CDR1 ENHRY, CDR2 SYGVKD. CDR3 region: CAISNSRSYEQYF. Here the CDR3 DNA reads TGTGCCATCAGTAACAGCCGCTCCTACGAGCAGTACTTC.

This chain connects TRBV7-9 to TRBJ2-7; possibly TRBD2 for D (5 bases). With 6 bases removed from V and 5 bases from J, the gap between germline ends came to 20 bases. From germline, CDR1 is SEHNR and CDR2 FQNEAQ (reference sequence). The CDR3 length is 15 residues. The chain's CDR3 is CASRPVRDPLHEQYF. The CDR3 nucleotides read TGTGCCAGCAGGCCCGTCCGGGATCCCCTTCACGAGCAGTACTTC.

This clone has just a few counts. J is TRBJ2-2 and V is TRBV7-9, with TRBD2 identical over 12 bases. The CDR3 loop spans 16 amino acids. Trimming removed 6 bases from V and 1 base from J; junction bases left unmatched: 3. Germline-derived CDR1 and CDR2 are SEHNR and FQNEAQ (reference sequence). The CDR3 loop is CASSLTSGGNTGELFF. CDR3 sequence (DNA): TGTGCCAGCAGTTTGACTAGCGGGGGGAACACCGGGGAGCTGTTTTTT.

The chain carries TRBV5-1 and TRBJ2-7; a possible D gene is TRBD2 (6 bases). The CDR3 length is 17 residues. Looked up from germline, CDR1 is SGHRS and CDR2 is YFSETQ. Trimming took 4 bases from V and 0 from J, leaving 20 bases between them. The CDR3 protein is CASSPISGGEISYEQYF. CDR3 DNA: TGCGCCAGCAGCCCAATTTCCGGCGGGGAAATCTCCTACGAGCAGTACTTC.

The chain employs TRBV7-9 and TRBJ2-1, with 13 bases fitting TRBD2. Germline V gene sequence: CDR1 SEHNR, CDR2 FQNEAQ (reference sequence). The CDR3 contains 19 residues. Losses at the gene ends were 0 bases for V and 0 bases for J; bases not matched to a gene: 5. CDR3 nucleotides: TGTGCCAGCAGCTTAGCGGGACTAGCGGGACAAAGCTCCTACAATGAGCAGTTCTTC. This translates into CASSLAGLAGQSSYNEQFF.

This chain links TRBV6-2 or TRBV6-3 with TRBJ1-6, with a possible D match to TRBD1 (5 bases). CDR1 is MNHEY, CDR2 SVGEGT, per germline. The CDR3 runs 13 residues. Trimming left V 5 bases short and J 6 bases short, with 8 bases between. The CDR3 protein is CASSDSFNSPLHF. CDR3 coding DNA: TGTGCCAGCAGTGACAGCTTTAATTCACCCCTCCACTTT.

V and J are TRBV28 and TRBJ2-1; 11 positions match TRBD2. Per the germline V gene, CDR1 is MDHEN and CDR2 is SYDVKM. The CDR3 has 21 residues. The trim removed 5 bases at V and 7 bases at J, leaving 25 bases unmatched. In DNA, the CDR3 is TGTGCCAGCAGTCTCCCCCTGGACAGGCGCTTTAGCGGGGGGGCCTTGAATGAGCAGTTCTTC. Translating it yields CASSLPLDRRFSGGALNEQFF.

The V and J genes are TRBV7-9 and TRBJ1-3, with D perhaps TRBD1 (5 bases). CDR3 length: 16 residues. Germline CDR1 is SEHNR and CDR2 is FQNEAQ (reference sequence). The V gene lost 6 bases and the J gene lost 0 bases, with 15 bases spanning the gap. CDR3 DNA: TGTGCCAGCAGTAGGGCGGGGCCGGCCTCTGGAAACACCATATATTTT. Translation: CASSRAGPASGNTIYF.

The chain employs TRBV9 and TRBJ2-5; D uncertain. V gave up 6 bases and J gave up 1 base, with 4 bases separating them. The CDR3 loop spans 11 amino acids. Germline V CDR1 and CDR2: SGDLS, YYNGEE. The CDR3 here is CASTFQETQYF. The CDR3, as DNA: TGTGCCAGCACATTCCAAGAGACCCAGTACTTC.

The gene calls are TRBV3-1 (or the pseudogene TRBV3-2) and TRBJ2-1; D not resolved. V dropped 1 base and J dropped 0 bases, with 13 bases sitting between them. The CDR3 extends over 17 amino acids. CDR1 and CDR2 from the germline V gene are LGHDT and YNNKEL (reference sequence). In DNA, the CDR3 is TGTGCCAGCAGCCAAGCTCCCTCGCCAGGCTCCTACAATGAGCAGTTCTTC. Protein: CASSQAPSPGSYNEQFF.

The chain uses TRBV20-1 and TRBJ2-3, with D hard to call. The CDR3 has 11 residues. V was shortened by 7 bases and J by 6 bases, with 11 bases between the two germline ends. Per the germline V gene, CDR1 is DFQATT and CDR2 is SNEGSKA (reference sequence). The CDR3 is CSVWAFDTQYF. CDR3 DNA: TGCAGTGTCTGGGCCTTTGATACGCAGTATTTT.

The chain recombines TRBV5-1 with TRBJ2-7, with D perhaps given as TRBD1 or TRBD2 (6 bases each). Trimming took 4 bases from V and 2 from J, leaving 13 bases between them. Germline V CDR1 and CDR2: SGHRS, YFSETQ. The CDR3 is 14 amino acids. As DNA, the CDR3 is TGCGCCAGCAGCCTGGGGGGCCTAACCTACGAGCAGTACTTC. Protein product: CASSLGGLTYEQYF.